This entry is about one TCR beta chain. Antigen specificity is unknown. The data were taken from a study of T cell repertoires in cytomegalovirus infection. In the study overall: Public TCR beta signatures marked donors with CMV infection and the matching HLA.

Broader study findings: Across the ex vivo response, the dominant clonotypes were HLA-C-restricted CMV-specific TCR beta clonotypes. Based on cumulative public TCR beta family frequency, carriers of CMV plus the relevant HLA were identified.

TCRdb called the reads again in MiXCR, with one record for every CDR3 protein. The sample has 510,000 or so distinct CDR3 sequences, roughly 29% seen once. The sequence was obtained from a human donor in good health (CMV status not recorded). Some clones in this sample may be carry-over from other donors' samples. Sequencing was done on a sample of PBMCs.

The CDR3 nucleotides read TGCAGCGGAACGGCGACAGGGGTCTACACAGATACGCAGTATTTT. Its protein product is CSGTATGVYTDTQYF. The chain combines TRBV29-1 with TRBJ2-3; 8 bases are a match to TRBD1. The CDR3 spans 15 residues. Trimming at V came to 7 bases and at J to 2 bases, leaving 11 bases not matched to a gene. In germline, CDR1 is SQVTM, CDR2 ANQGSEA.